The clone carrying this T cell receptor beta chain was found many times. Its antigen remains unidentified. Amplified TCR beta CDR3 regions came from RNA transcripts. In the first-round RT-PCR of the TCR CDR3, the HTBI primer set was used. TCRdb reanalysed the multiplex PCR reads using MiXCR and keeps one entry per CDR3 protein. The sample has a few hundred thousand distinct CDR3 sequences, under 15% seen once; the top ten hold around a third. This sample was included in a study of T cells in Graves' hyperthyroidism and ophthalmopathy. Study results and caveats: Most clonotypes that expanded in the thyroid above 0.001 also showed up in blood.

V gave up 1 base and J gave up 4 bases; unmatched junction bases: 3. Germline-derived CDR1 and CDR2 are SGHRS and YFSETQ. The CDR3 loop spans 15 amino acids. The material sequenced was blood. This TCR came from a woman in her thirties with Graves' hyperthyroidism. The rearrangement links TRBV5-1 to TRBJ2-1; 9 nucleotides agree with TRBD1. The CDR3 spells CASSLNGQGYNEQFF. CDR3 sequence (DNA): TGCGCCAGCAGCTTGAACGGACAGGGGTACAATGAGCAGTTCTTC.